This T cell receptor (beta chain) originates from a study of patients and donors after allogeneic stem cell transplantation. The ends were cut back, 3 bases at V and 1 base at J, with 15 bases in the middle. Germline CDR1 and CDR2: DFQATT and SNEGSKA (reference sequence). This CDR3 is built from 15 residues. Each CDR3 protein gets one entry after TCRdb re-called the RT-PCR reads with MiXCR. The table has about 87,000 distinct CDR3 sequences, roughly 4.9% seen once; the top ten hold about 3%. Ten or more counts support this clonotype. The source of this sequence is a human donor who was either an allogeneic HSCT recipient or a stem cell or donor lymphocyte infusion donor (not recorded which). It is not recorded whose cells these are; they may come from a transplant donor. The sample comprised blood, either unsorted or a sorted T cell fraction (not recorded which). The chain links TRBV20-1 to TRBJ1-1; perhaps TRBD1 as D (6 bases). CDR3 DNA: TGCAGTGCTAGGTGGGGGGCAGGGGAGAACACTGAAGCTTTCTTT. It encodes CSARWGAGENTEAFF.